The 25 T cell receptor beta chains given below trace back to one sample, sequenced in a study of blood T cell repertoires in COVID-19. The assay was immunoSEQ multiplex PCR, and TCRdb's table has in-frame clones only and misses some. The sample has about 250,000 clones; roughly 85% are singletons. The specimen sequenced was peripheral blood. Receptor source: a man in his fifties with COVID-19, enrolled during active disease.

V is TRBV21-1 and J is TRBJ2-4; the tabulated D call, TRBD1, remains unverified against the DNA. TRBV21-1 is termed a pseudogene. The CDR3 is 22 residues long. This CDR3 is CASSKLWKKGQGIRSTKNIQYF. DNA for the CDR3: TGTGCCAGCAGCAAACTCTGGAAAAAGGGACAAGGCATCAGGAGTACCAAAAACATTCAGTACTTC.

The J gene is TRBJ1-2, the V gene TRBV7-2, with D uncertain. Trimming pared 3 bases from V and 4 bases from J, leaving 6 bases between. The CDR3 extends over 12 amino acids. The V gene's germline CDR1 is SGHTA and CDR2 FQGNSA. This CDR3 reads CASSLGSYGYTF. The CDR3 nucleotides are TGTGCCAGCAGCTTGGGCAGCTATGGCTACACCTTC.

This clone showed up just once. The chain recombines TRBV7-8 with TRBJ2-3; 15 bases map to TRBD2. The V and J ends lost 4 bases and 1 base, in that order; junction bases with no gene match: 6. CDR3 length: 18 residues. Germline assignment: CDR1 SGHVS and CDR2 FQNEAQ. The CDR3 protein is CASSSGTSGGRGTDTQYF. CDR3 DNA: TGTGCCAGCAGCTCCGGGACTAGCGGGGGGAGGGGCACAGATACGCAGTATTTT.

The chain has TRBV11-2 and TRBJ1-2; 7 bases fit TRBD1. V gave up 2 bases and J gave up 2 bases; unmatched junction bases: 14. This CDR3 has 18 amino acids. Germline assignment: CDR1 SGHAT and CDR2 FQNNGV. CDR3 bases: TGTGCCAGCAGCTTATCCGGAAGGAGGGACAGAGCCAACTATGGCTACACCTTC. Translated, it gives CASSLSGRRDRANYGYTF.

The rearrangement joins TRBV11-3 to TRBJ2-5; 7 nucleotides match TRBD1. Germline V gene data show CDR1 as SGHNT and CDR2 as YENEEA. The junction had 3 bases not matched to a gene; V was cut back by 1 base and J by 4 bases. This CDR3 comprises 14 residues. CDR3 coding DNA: TGTGCCAGCAGCTTAGGGTCAGGGGGAGAGACCCAGTACTTC. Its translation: CASSLGSGGETQYF. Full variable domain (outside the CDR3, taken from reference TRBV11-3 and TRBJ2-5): EAGVVQSPRYKIIEKKQPVAFWCNPISGHNTLYWYLQNLGQGPELLIRYENEEAVDDSQLPKDRFSAERLKGVDSTLKIQPAELGDSAVYLCASSLGSGGETQYFGPGTRLLVL.

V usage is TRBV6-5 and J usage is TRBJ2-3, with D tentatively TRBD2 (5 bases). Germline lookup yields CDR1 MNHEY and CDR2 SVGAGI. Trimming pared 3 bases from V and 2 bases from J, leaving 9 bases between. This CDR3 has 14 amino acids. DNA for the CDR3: TGTGCCAGCAGTTATTCGGACTTCACAGATACGCAGTATTTT. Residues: CASSYSDFTDTQYF.

CDR3 protein: CASSLDSHQDRGGAYEQYF. The CDR3 region has the DNA TGTGCCAGCAGCTTAGATTCCCACCAGGACAGGGGAGGGGCCTACGAGCAGTACTTC. V gene TRBV11-3 combines with J gene TRBJ2-7; 9 positions match TRBD1. Germline CDR1 is SGHNT and CDR2 is YENEEA. The junction had 14 bases not matched to a gene; V was cut back by 0 bases and J by 2 bases. The CDR3 covers 19 residues. Looking up the rest from reference TRBV11-3 and TRBJ2-7 gives the full variable domain: EAGVVQSPRYKIIEKKQPVAFWCNPISGHNTLYWYLQNLGQGPELLIRYENEEAVDDSQLPKDRFSAERLKGVDSTLKIQPAELGDSAVYLCASSLDSHQDRGGAYEQYFGPGTRLTVT.

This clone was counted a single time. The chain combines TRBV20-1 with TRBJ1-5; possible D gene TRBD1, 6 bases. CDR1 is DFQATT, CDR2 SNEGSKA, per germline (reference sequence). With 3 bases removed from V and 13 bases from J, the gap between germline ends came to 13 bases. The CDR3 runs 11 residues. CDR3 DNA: TGCAGTGCTAGGTGGACAGAGCGACAGCATTTT. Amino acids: CSARWTERQHF.

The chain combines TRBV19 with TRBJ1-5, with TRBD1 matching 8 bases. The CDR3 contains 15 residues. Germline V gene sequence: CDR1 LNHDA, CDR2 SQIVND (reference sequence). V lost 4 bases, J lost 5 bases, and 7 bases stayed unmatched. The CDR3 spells CASSTGTGAYQPQHF. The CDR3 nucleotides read TGTGCCAGTAGTACCGGGACAGGAGCTTATCAGCCCCAGCATTTT.

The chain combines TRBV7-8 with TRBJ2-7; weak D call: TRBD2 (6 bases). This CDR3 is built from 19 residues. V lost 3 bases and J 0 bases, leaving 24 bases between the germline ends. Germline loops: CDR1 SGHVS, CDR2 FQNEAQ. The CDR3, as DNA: TGTGCCAGCAGCTTGACCCGGGCCCCGGGAGCCTCACCCTCCTACGAGCAGTACTTC. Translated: CASSLTRAPGASPSYEQYF.

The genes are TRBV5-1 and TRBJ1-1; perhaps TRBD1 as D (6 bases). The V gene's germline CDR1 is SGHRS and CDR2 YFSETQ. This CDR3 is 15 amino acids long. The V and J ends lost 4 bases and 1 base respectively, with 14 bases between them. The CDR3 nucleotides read TGCGCCAGCAGCCTGGGGGCGGGGGCGAACACTGAAGCTTTCTTT. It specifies CASSLGAGANTEAFF.

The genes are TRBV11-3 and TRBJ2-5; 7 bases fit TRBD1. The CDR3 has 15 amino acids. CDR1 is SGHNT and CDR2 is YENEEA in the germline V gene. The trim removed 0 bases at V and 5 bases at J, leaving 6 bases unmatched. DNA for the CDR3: TGTGCCAGCAGCTTAGAGAGGGGGCGGTGGGAGACCCAGTACTTC. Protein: CASSLERGRWETQYF. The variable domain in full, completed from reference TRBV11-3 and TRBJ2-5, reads EAGVVQSPRYKIIEKKQPVAFWCNPISGHNTLYWYLQNLGQGPELLIRYENEEAVDDSQLPKDRFSAERLKGVDSTLKIQPAELGDSAVYLCASSLERGRWETQYFGPGTRLLVL.

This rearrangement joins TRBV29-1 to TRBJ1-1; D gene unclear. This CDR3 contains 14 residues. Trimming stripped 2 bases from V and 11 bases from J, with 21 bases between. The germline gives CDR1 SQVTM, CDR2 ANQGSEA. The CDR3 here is CSVETYARSSFAFF. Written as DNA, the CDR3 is TGCAGCGTTGAAACGTACGCAAGGAGCTCATTCGCTTTCTTT.

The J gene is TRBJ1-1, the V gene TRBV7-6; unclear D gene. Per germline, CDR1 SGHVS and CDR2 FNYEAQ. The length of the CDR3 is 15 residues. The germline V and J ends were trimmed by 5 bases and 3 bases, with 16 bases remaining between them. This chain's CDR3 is CASSPLVSRDTEAFF. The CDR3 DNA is TGTGCCAGCAGCCCACTTGTCAGCCGGGACACTGAAGCTTTCTTT.

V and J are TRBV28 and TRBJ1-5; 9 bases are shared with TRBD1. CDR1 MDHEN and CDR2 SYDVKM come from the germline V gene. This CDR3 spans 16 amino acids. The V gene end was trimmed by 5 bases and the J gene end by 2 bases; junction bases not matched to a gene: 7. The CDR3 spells CASSKGQGGGNQPQHF. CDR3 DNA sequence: TGTGCCAGCAGTAAGGGACAGGGAGGCGGCAATCAGCCCCAGCATTTT. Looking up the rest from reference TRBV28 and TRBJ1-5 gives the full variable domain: DVKVTQSSRYLVKRTGEKVFLECVQDMDHENMFWYRQDPGLGLRLIYFSYDVKMKEKGDIPEGYSVSREKKERFSLILESASTNQTSMYLCASSKGQGGGNQPQHFGDGTRLSIL.

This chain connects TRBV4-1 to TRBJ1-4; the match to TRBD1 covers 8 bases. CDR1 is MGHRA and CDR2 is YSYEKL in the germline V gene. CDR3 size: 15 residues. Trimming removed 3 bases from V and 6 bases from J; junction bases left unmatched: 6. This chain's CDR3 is CASSHNRGVYEKLFF. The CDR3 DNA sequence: TGCGCCAGCAGCCACAACAGGGGGGTCTATGAAAAACTGTTTTTT.

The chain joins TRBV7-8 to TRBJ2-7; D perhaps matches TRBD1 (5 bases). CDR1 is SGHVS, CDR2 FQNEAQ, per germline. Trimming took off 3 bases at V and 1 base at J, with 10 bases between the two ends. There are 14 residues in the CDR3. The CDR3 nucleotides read TGTGCCAGCAGCTTTATACAGGAATCCTACGAGCAGTACTTC. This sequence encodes CASSFIQESYEQYF.

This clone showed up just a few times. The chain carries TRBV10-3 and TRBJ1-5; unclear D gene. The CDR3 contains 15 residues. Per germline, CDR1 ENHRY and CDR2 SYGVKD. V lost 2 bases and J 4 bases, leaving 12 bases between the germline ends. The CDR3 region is CAISEGQSGNQPQHF. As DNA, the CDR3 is TGTGCCATCAGTGAGGGGCAGTCCGGAAATCAGCCCCAGCATTTT.

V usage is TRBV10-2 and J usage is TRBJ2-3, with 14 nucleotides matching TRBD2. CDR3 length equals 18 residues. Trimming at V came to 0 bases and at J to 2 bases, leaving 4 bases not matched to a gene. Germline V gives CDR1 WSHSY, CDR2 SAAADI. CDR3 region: CASSESGTSGGDTDTQYF. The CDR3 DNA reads TGCGCCAGCAGTGAGTCTGGGACTAGCGGGGGAGACACAGATACGCAGTATTTT.

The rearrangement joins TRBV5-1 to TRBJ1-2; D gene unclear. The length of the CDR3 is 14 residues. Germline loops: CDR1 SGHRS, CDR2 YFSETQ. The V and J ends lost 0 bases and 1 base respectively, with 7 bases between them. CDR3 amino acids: CASSLETDNYGYTF. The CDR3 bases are TGCGCCAGCAGCTTGGAGACTGATAACTATGGCTACACCTTC. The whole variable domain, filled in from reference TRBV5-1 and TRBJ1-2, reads KAGVTQTPRYLIKTRGQQVTLSCSPISGHRSVSWYQQTPGQGLQFLFEYFSETQRNKGNFPGRFSGRQFSNSRSEMNVSTLELGDSALYLCASSLETDNYGYTFGSGTRLTVV.

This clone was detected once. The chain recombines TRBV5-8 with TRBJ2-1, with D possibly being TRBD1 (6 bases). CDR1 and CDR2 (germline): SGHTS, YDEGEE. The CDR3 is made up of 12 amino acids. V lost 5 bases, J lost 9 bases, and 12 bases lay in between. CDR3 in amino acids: CASSNQGIEQFF. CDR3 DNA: TGTGCCAGCAGTAACCAGGGGATTGAGCAGTTCTTC.

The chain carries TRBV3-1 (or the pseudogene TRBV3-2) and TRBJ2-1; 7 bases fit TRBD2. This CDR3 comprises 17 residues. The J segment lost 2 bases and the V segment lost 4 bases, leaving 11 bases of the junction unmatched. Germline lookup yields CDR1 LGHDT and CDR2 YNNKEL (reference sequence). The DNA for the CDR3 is TGTGCCAGCAGCCCCAGTGGGGTGGGGGGGGCCTACAATGAGCAGTTCTTC. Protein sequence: CASSPSGVGGAYNEQFF.

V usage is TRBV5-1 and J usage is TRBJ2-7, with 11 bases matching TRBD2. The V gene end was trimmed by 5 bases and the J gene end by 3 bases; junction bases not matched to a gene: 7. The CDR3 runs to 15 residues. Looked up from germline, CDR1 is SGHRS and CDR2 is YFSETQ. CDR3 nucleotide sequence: TGCGCCAGCAGTAAGACTAGCGGGGAAGTCTACGAGCAGTACTTC. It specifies CASSKTSGEVYEQYF.

The CDR3 sequence is CASSLGTGVGEQFF. The CDR3 region has the DNA TGCGCCAGCAGCCTCGGGACAGGGGTTGGTGAGCAGTTCTTC. The V and J genes are TRBV5-1 and TRBJ2-1; TRBD1 matches 10 bases. CDR1 and CDR2 (germline): SGHRS, YFSETQ. Losses at the gene ends were 4 bases for V and 9 bases for J; bases not matched to a gene: 7. The CDR3 is 14 residues long.

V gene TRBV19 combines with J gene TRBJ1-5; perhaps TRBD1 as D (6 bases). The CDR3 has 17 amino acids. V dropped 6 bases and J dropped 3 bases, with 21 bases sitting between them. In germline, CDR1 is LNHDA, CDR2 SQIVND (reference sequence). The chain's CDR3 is CASRPIQGLGPNQPQHF. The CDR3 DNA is TGTGCCAGTAGACCAATTCAGGGGTTAGGCCCCAATCAGCCCCAGCATTTT.